These T cell receptor beta chains were read from a single sample in a study of vaccination effects on CD4 cells after COVID-19. Their specific antigens are unknown. TCRdb's copy holds only in-frame clones and misses some; the assay was immunoSEQ multiplex PCR. The table has about 65,000 clones, 76% seen once. Specimen: CD4+ T cells from PBMCs cultured with HCoV-NL63 spike peptides, collected before COVID-19 vaccination. The receptor source for this set is a human donor who received a COVID-19 vaccine. Each CDR3 is given with its conserved first and last residue. The D gene is left open where the match is weak. Size tells how often a clone was seen (once, few, many) or the class of an expanded clone, and some rows leave it out.

clone_size j_call d_call v_call cdr3_nt cdr3_aa
NA TRBJ1-6 NA TRBV10-3 TGTGCCATCAGTGAGTCTCTTACAGTTGCAACCCTCCACTTT CAISESLTVATLHF
NA TRBJ1-5 NA TRBV19 TGTGCCAGTAGCGCGGACACCTATAGCAATCAGCCCCAGCATTTT CASSADTYSNQPQHF
NA TRBJ2-5 TRBD1 TRBV2 TGTGCCAGCATGAGGAGACAGGGGGGGCAAGAGACCCAGTACTTC CASMRRQGGQETQYF
NA TRBJ1-1 TRBD1 TRBV27 TGTGCCAGCAGTTCCTTGACAGGGGGTTTCACTGAAGCTTTCTTT CASSSLTGGFTEAFF
once TRBJ1-3 NA TRBV6-5 TGTGCCACTCGCGCCGTGACCGGAAACACCATATATTTT CATRAVTGNTIYF
NA TRBJ2-1 TRBD2 TRBV7-2 TGTGCCAGCAGCTTTGGTCTAGCGGACACCAATGAGCAGTTCTTC CASSFGLADTNEQFF
NA TRBJ2-3 NA TRBV19 TGTGCCAGTAGTATTGGTAGTCTCCCAGATACGCAGTATTTT CASSIGSLPDTQYF
NA TRBJ2-1 NA TRBV4-1 TGCGCCAGCAGCCAAGGAAGGGGCAGCCAAGCGTACAATGAGCAGTTCTTC CASSQGRGSQAYNEQFF
NA TRBJ1-1 TRBD1 TRBV29-1 TGCAGCGTTGGGACAGGGAACACTGAAGCTTTCTTT CSVGTGNTEAFF
once TRBJ2-3 TRBD1 TRBV5-1 TGCGCCAGCAGCTTGGACGGGACAGGGAGCACAGATACGCAATATTTT CASSLDGTGSTDTQYF
NA TRBJ1-4 NA TRBV27 TGTGCCAGCAGTAACCGGGGCCCACTATGGGGTGAAAAACTGTTTTTT CASSNRGPLWGEKLFF
few TRBJ1-1 NA TRBV7-8 TGTGCCAGCGGACAGCCCAGAACGGGAATGAACACTGAAGCTTTCTTT CASGQPRTGMNTEAFF
NA TRBJ1-6 NA TRBV7-2 TGTGCCAGCAGCTCGGGACGGAACTATAATTCACCCCTCCACTTT CASSSGRNYNSPLHF
NA TRBJ1-4 NA TRBV28 TGTGCCAGCAGTTTTTTGGTCGCGAATGAAAAACTGTTTTTT CASSFLVANEKLFF